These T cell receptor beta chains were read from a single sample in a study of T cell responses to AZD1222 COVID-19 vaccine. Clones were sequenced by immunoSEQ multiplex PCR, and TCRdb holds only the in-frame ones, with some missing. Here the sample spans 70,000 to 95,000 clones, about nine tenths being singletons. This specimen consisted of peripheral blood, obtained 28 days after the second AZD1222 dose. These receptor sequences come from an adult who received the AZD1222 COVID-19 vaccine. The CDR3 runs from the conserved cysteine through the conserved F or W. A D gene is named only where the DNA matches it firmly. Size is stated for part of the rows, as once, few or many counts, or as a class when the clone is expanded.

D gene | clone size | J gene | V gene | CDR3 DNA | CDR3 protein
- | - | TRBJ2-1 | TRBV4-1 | TGCGCCAGCAGCCAAGAGAGCGTTAGCTCCTACAATGAGCAGTTCTTC | CASSQESVSSYNEQFF
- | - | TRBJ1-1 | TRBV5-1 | TGCGCCAGCAGCTTAGGGACGTTAAGAACTGAAGCTTTCTTT | CASSLGTLRTEAFF
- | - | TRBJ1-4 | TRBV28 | TGTGCCAGCAGTTACAGAAGAACTAATGAAAAACTGTTTTTT | CASSYRRTNEKLFF
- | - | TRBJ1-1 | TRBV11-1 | TGTGCCAGCAGCTTAAACCAGGGGAACACTGAAGCTTTCTTT | CASSLNQGNTEAFF
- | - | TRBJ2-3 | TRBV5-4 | TGTGCCAGCAGCTTGGTGGGGCGAGACACAGATACGCAGTATTTT | CASSLVGRDTDTQYF
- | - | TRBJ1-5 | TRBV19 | TGTGCCAGTAGTACTCAACCAGGGTTGGGCAATCAGCCCCAGCATTTT | CASSTQPGLGNQPQHF
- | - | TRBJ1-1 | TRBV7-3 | TGTGCCAGCAGCCCCGCCCCGAACACTGAAGCTTTCTTT | CASSPAPNTEAFF
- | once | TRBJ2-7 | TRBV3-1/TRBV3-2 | TGTGCCAGCAGTCAAGCCCCCCGAGGGGGAGACGAGCAGTACTTC | CASSQAPRGGDEQYF
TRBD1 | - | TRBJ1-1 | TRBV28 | TGTGCCAGCAGCCAAGGACAGGGGGAAGCTTTCTTT | CASSQGQGEAFF
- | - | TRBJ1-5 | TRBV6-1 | TGTGCCAGCAGTGACAAGGATCATCAGCCCCAGCATTTT | CASSDKDHQPQHF
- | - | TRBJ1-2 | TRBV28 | TGTGCCAGCAGTTTACGTGAAGGGCTAGGATACACCTTC | CASSLREGLGYTF
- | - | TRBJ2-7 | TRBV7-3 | TGTGCCAGCAGCTTAACGGGAGACAGGAGCTACGAGCAGTACTTC | CASSLTGDRSYEQYF
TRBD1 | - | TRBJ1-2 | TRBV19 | TGTGCCAGTAGTGGGACAGCTTATGGCTACACCTTC | CASSGTAYGYTF
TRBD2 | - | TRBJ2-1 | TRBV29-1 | TGCAGCGTTGAATATTGGCTAGCGGATTACAATGAGCAGTTCTTC | CSVEYWLADYNEQFF
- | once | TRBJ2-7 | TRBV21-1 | TGTGCCAGCAGGAACCCTAAGGACAGTGTCTACGAGCAGTACTTC | CASRNPKDSVYEQYF
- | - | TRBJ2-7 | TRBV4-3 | TGCGCCAGCAGCCAAGATCTTCCTGGGGAGCAGTACTTC | CASSQDLPGEQYF
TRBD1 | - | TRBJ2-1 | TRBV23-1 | TGCGCCAGCAGTCTCGGACAGGTTTTTGGGAATGAGCAGTTCTTC | CASSLGQVFGNEQFF
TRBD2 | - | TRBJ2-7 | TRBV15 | TGTGCCACCAGCAGAGATGGGGCTAGCGGGAGAGGGGACGAGCAGTACTTC | CATSRDGASGRGDEQYF
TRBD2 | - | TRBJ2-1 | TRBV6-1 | TGTGCCAGCAGTGAAGGGACTAGCGGGTATCGTGTATCCTACAATGAGCAGTTCTTC | CASSEGTSGYRVSYNEQFF
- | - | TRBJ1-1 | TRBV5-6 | TGTGCCAGCAGCTTGGGGGGCCCTGAAGCTTTCTTT | CASSLGGPEAFF
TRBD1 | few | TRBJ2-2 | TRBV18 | TGTGCCAGCTCACCACCGGGACAGACCGGGGAGCTGTTTTTT | CASSPPGQTGELFF
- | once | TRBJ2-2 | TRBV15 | TGTGCCACCAGCAGAGAGGGGGTAACCACCGGGGAGCTGTTTTTT | CATSREGVTTGELFF
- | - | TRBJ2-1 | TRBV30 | TGTGCCTGGAGTGTAAATGGGTACCAGAATGAGCAGTTCTTC | CAWSVNGYQNEQFF
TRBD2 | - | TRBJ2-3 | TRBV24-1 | TGTGCCACCAGCGGGGAGGCTAGCGGGACAGATACGCAGTATTTT | CATSGEASGTDTQYF
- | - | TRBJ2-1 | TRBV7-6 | TGTGCCAGCAGCTCGGGATGGACAACCCGAAGGCCAGGCAATGAGCAGTTCTTC | CASSSGWTTRRPGNEQFF
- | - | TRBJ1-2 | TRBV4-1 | TGCGCCAGCAGCCGGGCGTCGGGCGGAATTTGGTGGGGCTACACCTTC | CASSRASGGIWWGYTF
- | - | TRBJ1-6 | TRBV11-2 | TGTGCCAGCAGCTTAGAGTGGAGCTCACCCCTCCACTTT | CASSLEWSSPLHF
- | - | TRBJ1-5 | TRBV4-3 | TGCGCCAGCAGCCAAGATGGGGGGGGAGATCAGCCCCAGCATTTT | CASSQDGGGDQPQHF
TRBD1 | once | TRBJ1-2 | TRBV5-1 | TGCGCCAGCAGCCATGGGACAGAGACTAACTATGGCTACACCTTC | CASSHGTETNYGYTF
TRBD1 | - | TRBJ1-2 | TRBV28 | TGTGCCAGCAGTCCTTCGGACAGGGGATTGTATGGCTACACCTTC | CASSPSDRGLYGYTF
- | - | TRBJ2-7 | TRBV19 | TGTGCCAGTAGCGGGTTAGGCTACGAGCAGTACTTC | CASSGLGYEQYF
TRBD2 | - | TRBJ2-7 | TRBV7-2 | TGTGCCAGCAGCTTTGGCGGGAGTCTCGACGAGCAGTACTTC | CASSFGGSLDEQYF
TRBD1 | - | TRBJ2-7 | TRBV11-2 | TGTGCCAGCAGCCCAACAAGACAGGGACCCTACGAGCAGTACTTC | CASSPTRQGPYEQYF
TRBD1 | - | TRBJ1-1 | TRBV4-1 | TGCGCCAGCAGCCCCTCCAGGACAGGGGGCGTCATGAACACTGAAGCTTTCTTT | CASSPSRTGGVMNTEAFF
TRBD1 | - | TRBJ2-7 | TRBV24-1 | TGTGCCACCAGTGGGACAGGGGAACCCTCCTACGAGCAGTACTTC | CATSGTGEPSYEQYF
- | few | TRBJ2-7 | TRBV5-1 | TGCGCCAGCAGACTCGGCTCGGTAGCGCTCATGGAAGAGCAGTACTTC | CASRLGSVALMEEQYF
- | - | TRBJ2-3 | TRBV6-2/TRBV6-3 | TGTGCCAGCAGCTATGACAGGTCAGATACGCAGTATTTT | CASSYDRSDTQYF
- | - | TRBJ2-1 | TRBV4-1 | TGCGCCAGCAGCCAAGTAGAGGACCGGTACAATGAGCAGTTCTTC | CASSQVEDRYNEQFF
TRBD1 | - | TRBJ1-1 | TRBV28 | TGTGCCAGCAGCCCTCGGGTGGCAGGGGGTAGTGAAGCTTTCTTT | CASSPRVAGGSEAFF
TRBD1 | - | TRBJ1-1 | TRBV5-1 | TGCGCCAGCAGTACGGGACAGAGGGATTCTTACCGCTTT | CASSTGQRDSYRF
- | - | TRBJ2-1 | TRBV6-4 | TGTGCCAGCAGTGTTCTTGCGGGCTCCTACAATGAGCAGTTCTTC | CASSVLAGSYNEQFF
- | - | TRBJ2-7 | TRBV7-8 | TGTGCCAGCAGCTGGAGGGAGGCCAACGAGCAGTACTTC | CASSWREANEQYF
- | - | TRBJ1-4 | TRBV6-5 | TGTGCCAGCAGTTGGACAGCCTTTAATGAAAAACTGTTTTTT | CASSWTAFNEKLFF
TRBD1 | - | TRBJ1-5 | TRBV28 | TGTGCCAGCAGCCGGGGACAGGGATTAAGACAGCCCCAGCATTTT | CASSRGQGLRQPQHF
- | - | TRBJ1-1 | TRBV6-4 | TGTGCCAGCAGTCCACAGGAGAACACTGAAGCTTTCTTT | CASSPQENTEAFF
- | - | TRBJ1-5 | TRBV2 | TGTGCCAGCACCAAAGAGGGCACTTCGAATCAGCCCCAGCATTTT | CASTKEGTSNQPQHF
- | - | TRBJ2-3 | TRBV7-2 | TGTGCCAGCAGGGGGCTAGCGTATAACACAGATACGCAGTATTTT | CASRGLAYNTDTQYF
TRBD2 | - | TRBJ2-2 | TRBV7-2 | TGTGCCAGCAGCTGGGAACTAGCGAGCGACACCGGGGAGCTGTTTTTT | CASSWELASDTGELFF
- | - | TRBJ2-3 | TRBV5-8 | TGTGCCAGCACCCTCAGGGCTAGCGAATCAGATACGCAGTATTTT | CASTLRASESDTQYF
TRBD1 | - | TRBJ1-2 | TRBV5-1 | TGCGCCAGCAGCGGGGGACAGACTTCAGTGGTGGGCTACACCTTC | CASSGGQTSVVGYTF
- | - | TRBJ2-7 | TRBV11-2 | TGTGCCAGCAACTTAGGATACCTCGCCTACGAGCAGTACTTC | CASNLGYLAYEQYF
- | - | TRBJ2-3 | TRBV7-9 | TGTGCCAGCAGCAGAGTCCGACAGAGCCCAGATACGCAGTATTTT | CASSRVRQSPDTQYF
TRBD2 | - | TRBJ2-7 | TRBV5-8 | TGTGCCAGCAGCTTGACTAGCGGGGAATACGAGCAGTACTTC | CASSLTSGEYEQYF
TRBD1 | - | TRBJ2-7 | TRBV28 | TGTGCCAGCAGATACCGGGACAGGGGATCCTACGAGCAGTACTTC | CASRYRDRGSYEQYF
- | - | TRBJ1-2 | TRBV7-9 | TGTGCCAGCAGCGTAGAGATTGGCTATGGCTACACCTTC | CASSVEIGYGYTF
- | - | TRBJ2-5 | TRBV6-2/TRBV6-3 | TGTGCCAGCAGTTACACCTTGGAGACCCAGTACTTC | CASSYTLETQYF